This entry features one T cell receptor (beta chain) sequence. Germline V gene lookup returns CDR1 MNHEY and CDR2 SVGAGI. Trimming took 7 bases from V and 4 from J; bases not matched to a gene: 11. This CDR3 contains 15 residues. The data were obtained in a study of blood T cell repertoires in COVID-19. About the research overall: Sites in the United States, Italy and Spain provided acute and convalescent COVID-19 samples. PBMCs, B-cell-depleted T cells, or T cells were the source of the cDNA or gDNA that made up the material.

Original handling: Amplification from reference gene primers served as the basis for estimated nucleated cell counts. Profiled with immunoSEQ multiplex PCR; TCRdb holds only in-frame clones, not every one. From that table come the V and J calls and clone size; the DNA was used to work out D and trimming. The repertoire consists of about 14,000 clones, with roughly 73% occurring once and the leading ten covering approximately 9.8%. This TCR was recovered from a man between 65 and 85 years old with acute or convalescent COVID-19. The specimen was peripheral blood. The rearrangement uses TRBV6-5 and TRBJ1-2; 8 nucleotides match TRBD1. The CDR3 DNA follows: TGTGCCAGCACCAGGGGGGACAGGAACTTCTATGGCTACACCTTC. Its translation: CASTRGDRNFYGYTF.